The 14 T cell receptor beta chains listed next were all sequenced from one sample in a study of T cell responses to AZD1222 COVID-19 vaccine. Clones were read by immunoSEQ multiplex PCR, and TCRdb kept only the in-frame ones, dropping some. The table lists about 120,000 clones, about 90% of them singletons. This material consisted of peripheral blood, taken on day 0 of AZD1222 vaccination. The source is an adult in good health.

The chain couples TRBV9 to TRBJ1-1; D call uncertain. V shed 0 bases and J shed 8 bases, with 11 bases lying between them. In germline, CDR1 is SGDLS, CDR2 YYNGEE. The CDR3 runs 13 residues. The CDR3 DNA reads TGTGCCAGCAGCGTAGGTCCGGGAGAGGAAGCTTTCTTT. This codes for CASSVGPGEEAFF.

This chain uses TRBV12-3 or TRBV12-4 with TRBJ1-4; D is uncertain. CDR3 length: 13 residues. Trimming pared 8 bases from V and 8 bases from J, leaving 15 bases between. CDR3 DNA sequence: TGTGCCAGCGCCCCCGTCGGGTCCGAAAAACTGTTTTTT. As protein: CASAPVGSEKLFF.

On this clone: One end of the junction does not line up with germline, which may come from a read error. CDR3 protein: CASSLALEDTQYF. As DNA, the CDR3 is TGTGCTAGCAGCTTAGCCCTGGAGGATACGCAGTATTTT. V and J are TRBV7-7 and TRBJ2-3; D ambiguous. The CDR3 spans 13 residues. Germline-derived CDR1 and CDR2 are SSHAT and FNYEAQ (reference sequence).

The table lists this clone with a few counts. The CDR3 loop is CASSQTDPSYNEQFF. The CDR3 coding sequence is TGTGCCAGCAGCCAGACAGATCCTTCCTACAATGAGCAGTTCTTC. V gene TRBV27 combines with J gene TRBJ2-1, with TRBD1 as a possible D gene (5 bases). This CDR3 has 15 amino acids. From germline, CDR1 is MNHEY and CDR2 SMNVEV (reference sequence). The germline V and J ends were trimmed by 6 bases and 1 base, with 13 bases remaining between them.

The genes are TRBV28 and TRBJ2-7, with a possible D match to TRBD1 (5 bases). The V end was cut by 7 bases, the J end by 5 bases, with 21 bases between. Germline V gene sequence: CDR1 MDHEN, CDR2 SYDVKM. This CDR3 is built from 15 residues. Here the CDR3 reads CASTQGGLRADEQYF. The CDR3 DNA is TGTGCCAGCACCCAGGGTGGGTTGCGCGCCGACGAGCAGTACTTC.

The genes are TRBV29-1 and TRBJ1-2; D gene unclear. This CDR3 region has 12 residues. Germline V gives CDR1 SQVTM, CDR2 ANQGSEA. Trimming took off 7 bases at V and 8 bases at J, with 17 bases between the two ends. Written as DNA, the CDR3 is TGCAGCGCTTCCTGGGCTGTCCGGGGCTACACCTTC. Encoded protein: CSASWAVRGYTF.

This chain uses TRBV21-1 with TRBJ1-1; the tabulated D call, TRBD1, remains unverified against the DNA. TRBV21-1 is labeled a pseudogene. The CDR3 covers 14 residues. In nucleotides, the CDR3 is TGTGCCAGCAGCCTCCCGGAAGGGGGCTTAGGAGCTTTCTTT. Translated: CASSLPEGGLGAFF.

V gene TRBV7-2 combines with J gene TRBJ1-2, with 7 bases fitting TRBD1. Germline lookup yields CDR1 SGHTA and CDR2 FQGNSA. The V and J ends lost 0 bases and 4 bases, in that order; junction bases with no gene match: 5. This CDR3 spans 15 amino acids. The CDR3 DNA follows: TGTGCCAGCAGCTTAGCGACAGGGAAAGGCTATGGCTACACCTTC. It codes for CASSLATGKGYGYTF.

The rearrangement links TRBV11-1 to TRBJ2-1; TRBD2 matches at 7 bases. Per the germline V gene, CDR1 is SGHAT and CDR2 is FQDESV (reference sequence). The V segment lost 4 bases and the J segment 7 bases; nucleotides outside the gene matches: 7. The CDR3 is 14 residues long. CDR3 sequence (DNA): TGTGCCAGCAGCTCGAACGGGGGGTGGAATGAGCAGTTCTTC. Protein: CASSSNGGWNEQFF.

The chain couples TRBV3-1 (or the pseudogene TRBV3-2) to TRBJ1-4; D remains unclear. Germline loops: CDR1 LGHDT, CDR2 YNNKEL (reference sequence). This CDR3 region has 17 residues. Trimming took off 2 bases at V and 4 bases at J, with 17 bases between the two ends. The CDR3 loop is CASSQLPPRLNNEKLFF. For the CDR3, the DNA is TGTGCCAGCAGCCAACTCCCCCCGAGACTGAATAATGAAAAACTGTTTTTT.

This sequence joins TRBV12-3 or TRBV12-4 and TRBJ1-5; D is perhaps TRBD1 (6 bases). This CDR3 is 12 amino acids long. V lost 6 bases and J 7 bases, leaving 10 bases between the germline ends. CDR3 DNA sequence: TGTGCCAGCAGAGGGGGGGGCCAGCCCCAGCATTTT. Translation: CASRGGGQPQHF.

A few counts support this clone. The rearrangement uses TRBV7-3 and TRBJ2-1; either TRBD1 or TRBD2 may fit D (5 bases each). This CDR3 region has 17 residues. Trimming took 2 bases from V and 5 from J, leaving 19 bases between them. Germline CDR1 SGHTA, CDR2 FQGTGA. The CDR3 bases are TGTGCCAGCAGCTTACAGCCCAGTGGGGGAGTGAACAATGAGCAGTTCTTC. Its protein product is CASSLQPSGGVNNEQFF.

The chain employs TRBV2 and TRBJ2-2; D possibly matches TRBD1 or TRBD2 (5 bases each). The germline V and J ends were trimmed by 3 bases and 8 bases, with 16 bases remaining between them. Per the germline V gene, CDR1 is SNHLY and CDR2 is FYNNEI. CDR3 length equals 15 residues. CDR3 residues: CASSEGVGRAGELFF. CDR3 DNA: TGTGCCAGCAGTGAGGGGGTAGGAAGGGCTGGGGAGCTGTTTTTT.

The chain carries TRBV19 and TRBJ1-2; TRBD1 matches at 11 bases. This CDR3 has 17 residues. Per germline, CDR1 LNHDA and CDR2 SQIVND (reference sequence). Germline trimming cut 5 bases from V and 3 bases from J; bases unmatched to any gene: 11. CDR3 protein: CASSPSTGTGGHYGYTF. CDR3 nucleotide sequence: TGTGCCAGTAGTCCCTCAACCGGGACAGGGGGTCACTATGGCTACACCTTC.